Listed below are T cell receptor beta chains from one sample, sequenced in a study of shared clonotypes between healthy human individuals. Data came from immunoSEQ multiplex PCR; TCRdb stores just in-frame clones and leaves some out. The sample lists approximately 2,300,000 clones; 92% were seen once. The sample comprised naive CD4+ T cells from PBMCs. The receptors here all came from a man younger than 35 in good health. Some clones in this sample may be carry-over from other donors' samples. The CDR3 runs from the conserved cysteine through the conserved F or W. Fields, in order: V gene, CDR3 protein.

v_gene: TRBV7-2; CDR3aa: CASSLAYGTGKDASGNYEQFF
v_gene: TRBV11-3; CDR3aa: CASSPPRDEQFF
v_gene: TRBV4-3; CDR3aa: CASSQRQADTEAFF
v_gene: TRBV7-2; CDR3aa: CASSSRPNYEQYF
v_gene: TRBV29-1; CDR3aa: CSVVTPAGGYGYTF
v_gene: TRBV5-5; CDR3aa: CASSLAGSGSYNEQFF
v_gene: TRBV2; CDR3aa: CASSASYGYTF
v_gene: TRBV5-1; CDR3aa: CASSILVDSTDTQYF
v_gene: TRBV5-1; CDR3aa: CASSPTSGYEQYF
v_gene: TRBV6-6; CDR3aa: CASSYSVGDGYTF
v_gene: TRBV5-4; CDR3aa: CASSLAGGRVDTQYF
v_gene: TRBV4-1; CDR3aa: CASSRGTGGGSYEQYF
v_gene: TRBV4-2; CDR3aa: CASSQTTSGRVGELFF
v_gene: TRBV10-3; CDR3aa: CAIRDDRPPAAQYF
v_gene: TRBV9; CDR3aa: CASSRIYTGELFF
v_gene: TRBV7-3; CDR3aa: CASSPSGFRDQPQHF
v_gene: TRBV5-1; CDR3aa: CASSLSWDPDNEQYF
v_gene: TRBV7-7; CDR3aa: CASSLGFASGNTIYF
v_gene: TRBV7-6; CDR3aa: CASSPRWGSSGNTIYF
v_gene: TRBV28; CDR3aa: CASKPQGALRTGELFF
v_gene: TRBV7-7; CDR3aa: CASSSNWGEETNTEAFF
v_gene: TRBV7-9; CDR3aa: CASSRTGNQPQHF
v_gene: TRBV23-1; CDR3aa: CASSQPTAYEQYF
v_gene: TRBV27; CDR3aa: CASSTDRDRLGKETQYF
v_gene: TRBV6-6; CDR3aa: CASSYYGDTQYF
v_gene: TRBV2; CDR3aa: CASSGLGGPYEQYF
v_gene: TRBV6-5; CDR3aa: CASSSRAVIGYTF
v_gene: TRBV5-1; CDR3aa: CASSSAGRSADTQYF
v_gene: TRBV28; CDR3aa: CASSTLVEKDNYGYTF
v_gene: TRBV2; CDR3aa: CASSRRRDPSTEQFF
v_gene: TRBV19; CDR3aa: CASSSFTGNTEAFF
v_gene: TRBV6-1; CDR3aa: CASRVYRGANYGYTF
v_gene: TRBV6-5; CDR3aa: CASSQGLEQYF
v_gene: TRBV28; CDR3aa: CASRMGGSGRGNEQFF
v_gene: TRBV6-6; CDR3aa: CASSTRTGAQRGYTF
v_gene: TRBV5-6; CDR3aa: CASSFGGVDYTF
v_gene: TRBV18; CDR3aa: CASSPLGQGTNYGYTF
v_gene: TRBV28; CDR3aa: CASSLPRAFGIF
v_gene: TRBV2; CDR3aa: CASVMNNEQFF
v_gene: TRBV5-1; CDR3aa: CASSLVAAEKLFF
v_gene: TRBV9; CDR3aa: CASSVQINNEQFF
v_gene: TRBV27; CDR3aa: CASRAHRGPGTEAFF
v_gene: TRBV5-1; CDR3aa: CASSLSSFSYNEQFF
v_gene: TRBV2; CDR3aa: CASSATVNTEAFF
v_gene: TRBV6-5; CDR3aa: CASSRTGDRNTEAFF
v_gene: TRBV2; CDR3aa: CASMRQGMSGELFF
v_gene: TRBV7-9; CDR3aa: CASSLDSGNTIYF
v_gene: TRBV9; CDR3aa: CASSPRTGAQTEAFF
v_gene: TRBV19; CDR3aa: CASSPPVWGKNIQYF
v_gene: TRBV7-2; CDR3aa: CASSLVVKAEAFF
v_gene: TRBV11-2; CDR3aa: CASSLDFQGAYTQYF
v_gene: TRBV7-2; CDR3aa: CASSSIGGTYEQYF